This T cell receptor (beta chain) was sequenced in a study of T cell changes during pregnancy in multiple sclerosis (dated by TCRdb to between 2018 and 2021). Regarding the study in general: In women with multiple sclerosis, the researchers looked at how the T cell repertoire shifted as pregnancy progressed.

About this clone itself: Its specific antigen is unknown. No much larger clone is present one base from it, and per-base qualities are unavailable.

The library was obtained by the immunoSEQ multiplex PCR assay. TCRdb mirrors the immuneACCESS table, restricted to in-frame sequences. Some clones are absent from its copies; in checked studies, under half trace to an unresolved V gene, and the reason for the others is unknown. This sample comprises over 45,000 clones, about 90% of them detected only once. Of the sample, approximately 0.5% falls within the top ten clones. Looking up the germline V gene yields CDR1 KGHSH and CDR2 LQKENI. The junction shows trimming of 3 bases on V and 7 bases on J, plus 25 bases between the germline ends. Including the terminal cysteine and phenylalanine, the CDR3 comprises 17 residues. CDR3 DNA only is kept here, 51 bases in frame from base 1.

The receptor was isolated from a female donor with multiple sclerosis, enrolled in a pregnancy study. This specimen was CD4+ T cells from peripheral blood mononuclear cells, taken after pregnancy. The rearrangement combines TRBV18 with TRBJ2-7; the D region possibly corresponds to TRBD2 (5 bases align). The DNA sequence follows: TGTGCCAGCTCACCCTCCGACTGGGAGACCACTTACGGGGAGCAGTACTTC. It is translated as CASSPSDWETTYGEQYF.